This is a list of T cell receptor beta chains from one sample in a study of T-cell memory formation after mild COVID-19. TCRdb analysed the 5' RACE reads with MiXCR anew, one entry per CDR3 protein. The sample has around 200,000 distinct CDR3 sequences; roughly 30% are singletons. Sequencing was done on a sample of PBMCs or a T cell subset sorted from them (not recorded which). These receptors all come from an adult woman who had mild COVID-19 (a few samples of this study predate the infection). Cell type and time point are not known. CDR3s include the opening cysteine and the closing phenylalanine or tryptophan. The D gene is left open where the match is weak. Where a row states a size, it is once, few, many or the class of an expanded clone; other rows omit it.

len	abundance	d_gene	v_gene	j_gene	CDR3aa	CDR3nt
17	.	TRBD2	TRBV4-3	TRBJ2-1	CASSQDGAGGPFYEQFF	TGCGCCAGCAGCCAAGATGGAGCGGGAGGGCCGTTCTATGAGCAGTTCTTC
12	.	.	TRBV6-2/TRBV6-3	TRBJ2-5	CASSYSIQTQYF	TGTGCCAGCAGTTACTCGATCCAGACCCAGTACTTC
14	.	TRBD2	TRBV7-9	TRBJ2-1	CASSLTSADNEQFF	TGTGCCAGCAGCTTGACTAGCGCAGACAATGAGCAGTTCTTC
15	few	.	TRBV6-1	TRBJ2-3	CASSELQNGADTQYF	TGTGCCAGCAGTGAATTACAGAACGGGGCAGATACGCAGTATTTT
15	few	.	TRBV15	TRBJ2-5	CATSPQGDTRETQYF	TGTGCCACCAGCCCTCAAGGGGACACAAGGGAGACCCAGTACTTC
15	few	TRBD2	TRBV13	TRBJ2-2	CASSGLAGGAGELFF	TGTGCCAGCAGTGGACTAGCGGGAGGGGCCGGGGAGCTGTTTTTT
13	few	.	TRBV14	TRBJ2-7	CASSLVLGVEQYF	TGTGCCAGCAGCCTTGTTCTGGGCGTGGAGCAGTACTTC
15	.	.	TRBV24-1	TRBJ2-1	CATSAGTLGNNEQFF	TGTGCCACCAGTGCCGGGACACTGGGCAACAATGAGCAGTTCTTC
16	few	TRBD1	TRBV3-1	TRBJ2-5	CASSQDLDRGKETQYF	TGTGCCAGCAGCCAAGACTTGGACAGGGGAAAAGAGACCCAGTACTTC
13	.	.	TRBV6-5	TRBJ1-3	CASRKQAGNTIYF	TGTGCCAGCAGAAAACAGGCTGGAAACACCATATATTTT
14	many	TRBD1	TRBV6-5	TRBJ2-7	CASSLWTGSGEQYF	TGTGCCAGCAGTTTGTGGACAGGCTCGGGAGAGCAGTACTTC
13	.	.	TRBV7-2	TRBJ2-2	CASSLVSSGELFF	TGTGCCAGCAGCTTAGTATCTTCCGGGGAGCTGTTTTTT
15	.	.	TRBV6-2/TRBV6-3	TRBJ1-1	CASSHNSRTNTEAFF	TGTGCCAGCAGTCATAACTCAAGAACGAACACTGAAGCTTTCTTT
16	once	.	TRBV12-3/TRBV12-4	TRBJ2-3	CASTQTGSAGTDTQYF	TGTGCCAGCACCCAGACTGGCTCGGCGGGCACAGATACGCAGTATTTT
13	few	.	TRBV5-1	TRBJ2-7	CASSLVTPYEQYF	TGCGCCAGCAGCTTGGTTACCCCCTACGAGCAGTACTTC
11	.	.	TRBV20-1	TRBJ2-7	CSASAGYEQYF	TGCAGTGCTAGCGCGGGGTACGAGCAGTACTTC
17	.	TRBD2	TRBV3-1	TRBJ2-1	CASRPSKGLAGGPEQFF	TGTGCCAGCAGGCCAAGTAAGGGACTAGCGGGGGGGCCCGAGCAGTTCTTC
15	.	TRBD1	TRBV11-1	TRBJ2-1	CASSLKRQGVNEQFF	TGTGCCAGCAGCTTAAAAAGACAGGGGGTCAATGAGCAGTTCTTC
12	few	.	TRBV2	TRBJ2-2	CASTENTGELFF	TGTGCCAGCACCGAGAACACCGGGGAGCTGTTTTTT
14	.	.	TRBV7-8	TRBJ2-1	CASKATRVVDEQFF	TGTGCCAGCAAAGCCACCAGAGTTGTCGATGAGCAGTTCTTC
14	few	TRBD1	TRBV29-1	TRBJ1-3	CSVQQGALGNTIYF	TGCAGCGTTCAACAGGGGGCGCTTGGAAACACCATATATTTT
15	.	.	TRBV7-2	TRBJ2-1	CASSLFSGSYNEQFF	TGTGCCAGCAGCTTATTTAGCGGCTCCTACAATGAGCAGTTCTTC
15	.	TRBD1	TRBV4-1	TRBJ1-5	CASSQEDRANQPQHF	TGCGCCAGCAGCCAGGAAGACAGGGCAAATCAGCCCCAGCATTTT
16	once	TRBD1	TRBV15	TRBJ2-7	CATSRGTGAFSYEQYF	TGTGCCACCAGCAGAGGGACAGGGGCCTTTTCCTACGAGCAGTACTTC
16	.	TRBD2	TRBV5-1	TRBJ2-7	CASSPHRLAGGYEQYF	TGCGCCAGCAGCCCCCACCGATTAGCGGGAGGGTACGAGCAGTACTTC
16	few	TRBD1	TRBV29-1	TRBJ1-3	CSVVQGVSYSGNTIYF	TGCAGCGTTGTACAGGGGGTATCGTACTCGGGAAACACCATATATTTT
14	few	TRBD2	TRBV12-3/TRBV12-4	TRBJ2-1	CASTDGTRVNEQFF	TGTGCCAGCACTGACGGGACTAGGGTGAATGAGCAGTTCTTC
14	.	.	TRBV20-1	TRBJ2-3	CSAEGASSTDTQYF	TGCAGTGCTGAAGGAGCCTCAAGCACAGATACGCAGTATTTT
14	.	.	TRBV5-1	TRBJ2-3	CASSAGPVTDTQYF	TGCGCCAGCAGCGCGGGACCAGTCACAGATACGCAGTATTTT
15	.	.	TRBV15	TRBJ2-1	CATSRDALARNEQFF	TGTGCCACCAGCAGAGATGCGCTAGCGAGGAATGAGCAGTTCTTC
14	.	TRBD1	TRBV30	TRBJ1-2	CAWSVTGGLYGYTF	TGTGCCTGGAGTGTAACAGGGGGCCTCTATGGCTACACCTTC
16	few	.	TRBV20-1	TRBJ2-1	CSAGRELVFAYNEQFF	TGCAGTGCTGGCCGGGAGCTAGTTTTCGCCTACAATGAGCAGTTCTTC
16	many	TRBD2	TRBV7-2	TRBJ2-5	CASSPGALAGQETQYF	TGTGCCAGCAGCCCAGGGGCACTAGCGGGGCAAGAGACCCAGTACTTC
14	few	TRBD1	TRBV7-2	TRBJ2-7	CASSLDPGGHEQYF	TGTGCCAGCAGCTTAGATCCAGGGGGCCACGAGCAGTACTTC
16	.	.	TRBV2	TRBJ1-6	CASSSESSGTGSPLHF	TGTGCCAGCAGCTCAGAGTCGTCAGGGACGGGCTCACCCCTCCACTTT
17	.	.	TRBV19	TRBJ2-2	CASRSSQGVEGTGELFF	TGTGCCAGTAGGAGTTCCCAAGGGGTTGAGGGCACCGGGGAGCTGTTTTTT
16	few	TRBD2	TRBV12-3/TRBV12-4	TRBJ2-4	CASSSTSGLAKNIQYF	TGTGCCAGCAGTTCAACTAGCGGGTTAGCCAAAAACATTCAGTACTTC
14	few	TRBD1	TRBV4-1	TRBJ2-1	CASSQQTGANEQFF	TGCGCCAGCAGCCAACAGACAGGGGCGAATGAGCAGTTCTTC
15	few	TRBD1	TRBV7-9	TRBJ1-1	CASSQTTGLNTEAFF	TGTGCCAGCAGCCAGACGACAGGGCTTAACACTGAAGCTTTCTTT